Below, 32 T cell receptor beta chains from the same sample are listed, as sequenced in a study of OX40 agonist ivuxolimab in advanced cancers. Method: immunoSEQ multiplex PCR; TCRdb's copy keeps in-frame clones and lacks some. Of under 15,000 clones in the sample, around 74% are singletons; the top ten hold about 34%. The source was CD4+ or CD8+ T cells sorted from blood, collected in a trial of the OX40 agonist ivuxolimab. These receptor sequences come from an adult with an advanced solid tumor such as melanoma, head and neck, liver or kidney cancer.

The chain couples TRBV7-9 to TRBJ2-7, with D perhaps being TRBD1 or TRBD2 (5 bases each). The V and J ends lost 8 bases and 0 bases respectively, with 5 bases between them. Germline V gives CDR1 SEHNR, CDR2 FQNEAQ (reference sequence). This CDR3 has 11 amino acids. CDR3 sequence (DNA): TGTGCCAGCGGGGGCTCCTACGAGCAGTACTTC. Translation gives CASGGSYEQYF.

The chain links TRBV27 to TRBJ1-1, with D perhaps TRBD1 (5 bases). V lost 7 bases and J lost 7, with 19 bases in between. The CDR3 is 14 amino acids. CDR1 is MNHEY and CDR2 is SMNVEV in the germline V gene (reference sequence). CDR3 region: CASKSGSLGFEAFF. The DNA of the CDR3 is TGTGCCAGCAAGTCAGGGAGCCTTGGGTTTGAAGCTTTCTTT.

This clone was seen more than once but under ten times. The chain links TRBV29-1 to TRBJ2-3; 9 bases align to TRBD1. Germline CDR1 is SQVTM and CDR2 is ANQGSEA. The CDR3 length is 12 residues. V lost 3 bases and J lost 11; bases outside the gene matches: 6. In nucleotides, the CDR3 is TGCAGCGTTGAGACAGGGGGAGGGAAGCAGTATTTT. Its translation: CSVETGGGKQYF.

This chain joins TRBV6-5 and TRBJ2-1; 7 bases fit TRBD2. This CDR3 is built from 16 residues. Unmatched junction bases numbered 9, after V lost 1 base and J lost 6 bases. From germline, CDR1 is MNHEY and CDR2 SVGAGI. As DNA, the CDR3 is TGTGCCAGCAGTTACTTAGGACTAGATTGGGGCAATGAGCAGTTCTTC. The encoded protein is CASSYLGLDWGNEQFF.

The chain links TRBV7-8 to TRBJ1-2; 7 nucleotides line up with TRBD1. The V segment lost 7 bases and the J segment 8 bases; nucleotides outside the gene matches: 16. The CDR3 has 15 residues. The germline V gene encodes CDR1 SGHVS and CDR2 FQNEAQ. The CDR3 loop reads CASTLTTGLPQGYTF. Here the CDR3 DNA reads TGTGCCAGCACCCTTACGACAGGGCTCCCGCAGGGCTACACCTTC.

A single count supports this clone. This chain uses TRBV9 with TRBJ2-5, with D possibly being TRBD2 (6 bases). Germline assignment: CDR1 SGDLS and CDR2 YYNGEE. Trimming shortened V by 3 bases and J by 2 bases, and 11 bases separated the two germline ends. The CDR3 is made up of 14 amino acids. CDR3 nucleotides: TGTGCCAGCAGCGACCTGGGACTTCAAGAGACCCAGTACTTC. The encoded protein is CASSDLGLQETQYF.

The chain couples TRBV5-1 to TRBJ2-1; TRBD2 matches 9 bases. The CDR3 is 15 residues long. Germline CDR1 reads SGHRS; CDR2 reads YFSETQ. Trimming at V came to 0 bases and at J to 5 bases, leaving 3 bases not matched to a gene. The DNA of the CDR3 is TGCGCCAGCAGCTTGGGTCTAGCGGGGCACAATGAGCAGTTCTTC. Its translation is CASSLGLAGHNEQFF.

The chain recombines TRBV5-6 with TRBJ2-1; tentatively, D is TRBD1 (6 bases). Germline loops: CDR1 SGHDT, CDR2 YYEEEE. V lost 0 bases, J lost 5 bases, and 9 bases lay in between. This CDR3 has 14 amino acids. Written as DNA, the CDR3 is TGTGCCAGCAGCTTGGGGACAGATAACAATGAGCAGTTCTTC. This encodes CASSLGTDNNEQFF.

There are a few counts of this clone. The chain combines TRBV30 with TRBJ1-1, with D maybe TRBD1 (5 bases). Germline CDR1 is GTSNPN and CDR2 is SVGIG (reference sequence). V was cut by 3 bases and J by 6 bases, with 14 bases left in between. The CDR3 sequence is 13 residues long. This CDR3 is CAWSLTGEAEAFF. The CDR3 DNA is TGTGCCTGGAGCCTCACAGGAGAGGCTGAAGCTTTCTTT.

The chain joins TRBV27 to TRBJ2-5; 10 bases match TRBD1. The CDR3 length is 14 residues. With 4 bases clipped from V and 3 bases from J, the junction kept 2 bases outside the gene matches. Germline V gene sequence: CDR1 MNHEY, CDR2 SMNVEV (reference sequence). The CDR3 region is CASSWDRGEETQYF. The DNA for the CDR3 is TGTGCCAGCAGTTGGGACAGGGGAGAAGAGACCCAGTACTTC.

The chain combines TRBV9 with TRBJ2-3; 7 bases align to TRBD1. The V gene's germline CDR1 is SGDLS and CDR2 YYNGEE. The CDR3 is made up of 14 amino acids. The V gene end was trimmed by 1 base and the J gene end by 4 bases; junction bases not matched to a gene: 3. The CDR3 nucleotides are TGTGCCAGCAGCGTAACAGGGGTGGCAGATACGCAGTATTTT. As protein: CASSVTGVADTQYF. The full variable domain, rest sourced from reference TRBV9 and TRBJ2-3, is DSGVTQTPKHLITATGQRVTLRCSPRSGDLSVYWYQQSLDQGLQFLIQYYNGEERAKGNILERFSAQQFPDLHSELNLSSLELGDSALYFCASSVTGVADTQYFGPGTRLTVL.

The V call is TRBV19, the J call TRBJ1-4; D possibly corresponds to TRBD1 (5 bases). There are 15 residues in the CDR3. In germline, CDR1 is LNHDA, CDR2 SQIVND (reference sequence). The germline V and J ends were trimmed by 2 bases and 6 bases, with 13 bases remaining between them. The DNA for the CDR3 is TGTGCCAGTAGTATATTGAAAGAGGGGTATGAAAAACTGTTTTTT. Protein sequence: CASSILKEGYEKLFF.

As DNA, the CDR3 is TGTGCCAGCAGCTCTGCCTACACCTTGAGCTCCTACAATGAGCAGTTCTTC. It encodes CASSSAYTLSSYNEQFF. The gene calls are TRBV11-2 and TRBJ2-1, with no clear D. From germline, CDR1 is SGHAT and CDR2 FQNNGV. Trimming removed 4 bases from V and 0 bases from J, with 16 bases in between. This CDR3 contains 17 residues. Complete variable domain (other parts from reference TRBV11-2 and TRBJ2-1): EAGVAQSPRYKIIEKRQSVAFWCNPISGHATLYWYQQILGQGPKLLIQFQNNGVVDDSQLPKDRFSAERLKGVDSTLKIQPAKLEDSAVYLCASSSAYTLSSYNEQFFGPGTRLTVL.

This rearrangement joins TRBV27 to TRBJ2-7; no clear D. CDR1 and CDR2 from the germline V gene are MNHEY and SMNVEV (reference sequence). V shed 7 bases and J shed 6 bases, with 19 bases lying between them. This CDR3 region has 14 residues. DNA for the CDR3: TGTGCCAGCATGTCAGGTCTAGTGGCGGTCGAGCAGTACTTC. This sequence encodes CASMSGLVAVEQYF.

Turning to this clone: One junction end disagrees with the germline gene, perhaps due to a read error. V gene TRBV5-6 combines with J gene TRBJ2-1; the D gene is possibly TRBD1 (5 bases). CDR1 and CDR2 from the germline V gene are SGHDT and YYEEEE. The CDR3 sequence is 18 residues long. Here the CDR3 DNA reads TGCGCCAGCAGCCAAGATATCGTCCTCGACAGTTTATACAATGAGCAGTTCTTC. It codes for CASSQDIVLDSLYNEQFF.

The chain carries TRBV15 and TRBJ1-2; D is unclear. V was pared by 1 base and J by 9 bases, with 9 bases between. The CDR3 is made up of 12 amino acids. Germline V lookup: CDR1 LNHNV, CDR2 YYDKDF (reference sequence). For the CDR3, the DNA is TGTGCCACCAGCAGAGGCTCGGTTAGCTACACCTTC. Protein: CATSRGSVSYTF.

This chain connects TRBV29-1 to TRBJ2-1; D is ambiguous. Germline V lookup: CDR1 SQVTM, CDR2 ANQGSEA. The CDR3 is 16 amino acids. V lost 3 bases and J lost 2, with 17 bases in between. The CDR3 loop reads CSVEALGSAPYNEQFF. Here the CDR3 DNA reads TGCAGCGTTGAGGCCCTTGGTTCGGCCCCCTACAATGAGCAGTTCTTC.

This clone is deemed medium-sized. CDR3 DNA sequence: TGTGCCAGCAGCTTAGGGGCCAATTACGAGCAGTACTTC. Translation: CASSLGANYEQYF. The chain uses TRBV11-2 and TRBJ2-7; D is undetermined. The CDR3 extends over 13 amino acids. With 1 base removed from V and 4 bases from J, the gap between germline ends came to 8 bases. Germline values: CDR1 SGHAT, CDR2 FQNNGV.

The chain recombines TRBV7-6 with TRBJ2-5; D may correspond to TRBD1 or TRBD2 (5 bases each). Germline V CDR1 and CDR2: SGHVS, FNYEAQ. CDR3 length equals 16 residues. Trimming left V 0 bases short and J 9 bases short, with 20 bases between. The CDR3 loop is CASSLALASPGMPQYF. CDR3 DNA: TGTGCCAGCAGCTTAGCCCTAGCCTCCCCAGGGATGCCCCAGTACTTC.

This chain connects TRBV30 to TRBJ1-3; D remains unclear. The CDR3 covers 12 residues. CDR1 GTSNPN and CDR2 SVGIG come from the germline V gene (reference sequence). Trimming removed 0 bases at V and 3 bases at J, with 3 bases between. The chain's CDR3 is CAWSVSGNTIYF. As DNA, the CDR3 is TGTGCCTGGAGTGTAAGTGGAAACACCATATATTTT. The entire variable domain, with the rest obtained from reference TRBV30 and TRBJ1-3, is as follows: SQTIHQWPATLVQPVGSPLSLECTVEGTSNPNLYWYRQAAGRGLQLLFYSVGIGQISSEVPQNLSASRPQDRQFILSSKKLLLSDSGFYLCAWSVSGNTIYFGEGSWLTVV.

This sequence joins TRBV11-3 and TRBJ2-5; D might be TRBD1 or TRBD2, each matching 5 bases. The CDR3 is made up of 15 amino acids. CDR1 is SGHNT and CDR2 is YENEEA in the germline V gene. The V end was cut by 3 bases, the J end by 5 bases, with 16 bases between. CDR3 DNA: TGTGCCAGCAGCTTCCGGGACGCGGAAGCGGAGACCCAGTACTTC. This translates into CASSFRDAEAETQYF. The full variable domain, its missing parts supplied by reference TRBV11-3 and TRBJ2-5, is EAGVVQSPRYKIIEKKQPVAFWCNPISGHNTLYWYLQNLGQGPELLIRYENEEAVDDSQLPKDRFSAERLKGVDSTLKIQPAELGDSAVYLCASSFRDAEAETQYFGPGTRLLVL.

The chain is built from TRBV9 and TRBJ1-4, with 8 bases matching TRBD1. V was clipped by 3 bases and J by 0 bases; unmatched bases: 7. This CDR3 has 17 amino acids. Per germline, CDR1 SGDLS and CDR2 YYNGEE. The CDR3 loop reads CASSAGQGLATNEKLFF. The DNA for the CDR3 is TGTGCCAGCAGCGCCGGACAGGGACTAGCAACTAATGAAAAACTGTTTTTT.

The rearrangement links TRBV27 to TRBJ1-1; D not resolved. The germline gives CDR1 MNHEY, CDR2 SMNVEV (reference sequence). Trimming left V 6 bases short and J 5 bases short, with 10 bases between. This CDR3 has 12 residues. The CDR3 nucleotides are TGTGCCAGCAGAAAAACGGGGACTGAAGCTTTCTTT. Its protein is CASRKTGTEAFF.

The rearrangement joins TRBV15 to TRBJ2-5; 7 bases match TRBD1. Germline V lookup: CDR1 LNHNV, CDR2 YYDKDF (reference sequence). J gave up 3 bases and V 9 bases, and 7 bases lay outside the gene matches. This CDR3 is 13 amino acids long. The CDR3 bases are TGTGCCACGACAGGGACAGAGGAAGAGACCCAGTACTTC. Encoded protein: CATTGTEEETQYF. Variable domain in full (rest from reference TRBV15 and TRBJ2-5): DAMVIQNPRYQVTQFGKPVTLSCSQTLNHNVMYWYQQKSSQAPKLLFHYYDKDFNNEADTPDNFQSRRPNTSFCFLDIRSPGLGDTAMYLCATTGTEEETQYFGPGTRLLVL.

This clone came up a few times. CDR3 loop: CASSQSPGSNQPQHF. The CDR3 coding sequence is TGCGCCAGCAGTCAATCTCCGGGATCCAATCAGCCCCAGCATTTT. The chain carries TRBV23-1 and TRBJ1-5; no firm D call. TRBV23-1 is identified as an open reading frame with a role that is uncertain. The CDR3 is 15 amino acids. Trimming left V 0 bases short and J 3 bases short, with 9 bases between.

This chain uses TRBV6-5 with TRBJ2-2; D remains unclear. V was shortened by 6 bases and J by 7 bases, with 18 bases between the two germline ends. This CDR3 contains 15 residues. Germline V gene sequence: CDR1 MNHEY, CDR2 SVGAGI. CDR3 DNA sequence: TGTGCCAGCAGACCCCTTTCCTACACGGGCGGGGAGCTGTTTTTT. As protein: CASRPLSYTGGELFF.

The chain uses TRBV6-4 and TRBJ2-2; D uncertain. V gave up 5 bases and J gave up 4 bases, with 5 bases separating them. The CDR3 runs 12 residues. Germline values: CDR1 MRHNA, CDR2 SNTAGT. This CDR3 reads CASSLLTGELFF. CDR3 nucleotides: TGTGCCAGCAGTTTGCTCACCGGGGAGCTGTTTTTT.

J is TRBJ2-1 and V is TRBV11-3, with D unresolved. V was pared by 5 bases and J by 6 bases, with 17 bases between. This CDR3 comprises 15 residues. Germline V gene data show CDR1 as SGHNT and CDR2 as YENEEA. For the CDR3, the DNA is TGTGCCAGCAGCCCGCCCCGCGCTAGACTCAATGAGCAGTTCTTC. The encoded protein is CASSPPRARLNEQFF.

The sample holds one count of this clone. The chain employs TRBV19 and TRBJ2-1, with 13 bases that match TRBD2. Losses at the gene ends were 4 bases for V and 4 bases for J; bases not matched to a gene: 1. The CDR3 loop spans 15 amino acids. The germline gives CDR1 LNHDA, CDR2 SQIVND (reference sequence). CDR3 in amino acids: CASSRTSGRYNEQFF. In DNA form, the CDR3 reads TGTGCCAGTAGTAGGACTAGCGGGAGATACAATGAGCAGTTCTTC. Full variable domain (outside the CDR3, taken from reference TRBV19 and TRBJ2-1): DGGITQSPKYLFRKEGQNVTLSCEQNLNHDAMYWYRQDPGQGLRLIYYSQIVNDFQKGDIAEGYSVSREKKESFPLTVTSAQKNPTAFYLCASSRTSGRYNEQFFGPGTRLTVL.

This clone has a single count. CDR3 DNA sequence: TGTGCCACCAGGGATTCGGCCAAAAACATTCAGTACTTC. Its translation: CATRDSAKNIQYF. The genes are TRBV15 and TRBJ2-4; D remains unclear. Germline values: CDR1 LNHNV, CDR2 YYDKDF (reference sequence). The CDR3 consists of 13 residues. V was pared by 6 bases and J by 1 base, with 7 bases between.

This clone has just one count. V is TRBV11-2 and J is TRBJ1-2; D perhaps matches TRBD1 (5 bases). The V and J ends lost 0 bases and 3 bases respectively, with 8 bases between them. The CDR3 is made up of 14 amino acids. Looked up from germline, CDR1 is SGHAT and CDR2 is FQNNGV. This CDR3 is CASSLDTGYYGYTF. Written as DNA, the CDR3 is TGTGCCAGCAGCTTAGATACAGGATACTATGGCTACACCTTC.

The chain links TRBV4-1 to TRBJ2-7, with D perhaps TRBD1 (5 bases). The germline gives CDR1 MGHRA, CDR2 YSYEKL. The CDR3 covers 15 residues. Between the trimmed V and J ends, which lost 0 bases and 1 base, there was a span of 10 bases. The CDR3 loop reads CASSQDRAGSYEQYF. CDR3 DNA sequence: TGCGCCAGCAGCCAAGATAGAGCAGGGTCCTACGAGCAGTACTTC.